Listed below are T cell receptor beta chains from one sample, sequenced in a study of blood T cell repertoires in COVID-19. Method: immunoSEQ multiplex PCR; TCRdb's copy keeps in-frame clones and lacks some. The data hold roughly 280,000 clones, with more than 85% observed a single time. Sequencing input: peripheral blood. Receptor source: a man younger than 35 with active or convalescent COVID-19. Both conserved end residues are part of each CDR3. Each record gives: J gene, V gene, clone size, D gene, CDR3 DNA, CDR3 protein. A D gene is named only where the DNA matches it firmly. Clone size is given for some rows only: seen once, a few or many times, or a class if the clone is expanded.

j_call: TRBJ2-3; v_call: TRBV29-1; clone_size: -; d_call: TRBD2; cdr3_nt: TGCAGCGTTGATAAGCGGGGCGGCACAGATACGCAGTATTTT; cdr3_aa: CSVDKRGGTDTQYF
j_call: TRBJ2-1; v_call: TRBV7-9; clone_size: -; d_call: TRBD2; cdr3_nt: TGTGCCAGCAGCTCCCCGGGGGGACTACGGAATGAGCAGTTCTTC; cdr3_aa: CASSSPGGLRNEQFF
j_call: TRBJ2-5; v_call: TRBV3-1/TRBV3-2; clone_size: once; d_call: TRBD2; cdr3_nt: TGTGCCAGCAGCCTAGGCCTCCGACTAGCGGGAGTAGGAGAGACCCAGTACTTC; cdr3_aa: CASSLGLRLAGVGETQYF
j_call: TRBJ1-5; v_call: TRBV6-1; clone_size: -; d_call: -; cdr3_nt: TGTGCCAGCAGTGATACAGGCTATCAGCCCCAGCATTTT; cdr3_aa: CASSDTGYQPQHF
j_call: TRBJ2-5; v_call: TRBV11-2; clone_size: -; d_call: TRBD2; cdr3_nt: TGTGCCAGCAGCTCGACTAGCGGGTATCAAGAGACCCAGTACTTC; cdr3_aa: CASSSTSGYQETQYF
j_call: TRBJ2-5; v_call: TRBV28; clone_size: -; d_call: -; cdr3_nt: TGTGCCAGCACCTTACAGGGAGCAGAGACCCAGTACTTC; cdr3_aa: CASTLQGAETQYF
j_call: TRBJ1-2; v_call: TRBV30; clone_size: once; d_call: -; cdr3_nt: TGTGCCTGGAGTGGTACAGGGATGCTCTATGGCTACACCTTC; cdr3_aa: CAWSGTGMLYGYTF
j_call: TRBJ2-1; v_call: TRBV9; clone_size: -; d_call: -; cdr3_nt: TGTGCCAGCAGCGTTTCCGGCCCAGGTGAGCAGTTCTTC; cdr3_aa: CASSVSGPGEQFF
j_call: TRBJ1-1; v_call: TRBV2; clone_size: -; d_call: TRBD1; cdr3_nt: TGTGCCAGCATTTCCGGGACAGGGACCGCCGACACTGAAGCTTTCTTT; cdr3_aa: CASISGTGTADTEAFF
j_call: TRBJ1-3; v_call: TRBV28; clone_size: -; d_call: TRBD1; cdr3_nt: TGTGCCAGCCGCCCTACAGGGGGCATCGGAAACACCATATATTTT; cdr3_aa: CASRPTGGIGNTIYF
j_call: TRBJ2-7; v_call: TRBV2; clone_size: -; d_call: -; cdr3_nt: TGTGCCAGCATGACAGGACTCTTCCGGGAGCAGTACTTC; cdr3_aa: CASMTGLFREQYF
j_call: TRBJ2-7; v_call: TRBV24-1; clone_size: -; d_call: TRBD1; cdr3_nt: TGTGCCACCAGCGGACAGGCTTCCGGCGAGCAGTACTTC; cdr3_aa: CATSGQASGEQYF
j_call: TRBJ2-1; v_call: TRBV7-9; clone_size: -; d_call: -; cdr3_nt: TGTGCCAGCAGCTCACTAACCTACAATGAGCAGTTCTTC; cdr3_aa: CASSSLTYNEQFF
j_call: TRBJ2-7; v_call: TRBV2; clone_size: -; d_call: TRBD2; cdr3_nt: TGTGCCACCAACAGGGGAGCGGGGGGAAGGGGCGAGCAGTACTTC; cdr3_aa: CATNRGAGGRGEQYF
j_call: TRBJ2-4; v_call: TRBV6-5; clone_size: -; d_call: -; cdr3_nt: TGTGCCAGCAGTTACTCGAGCCAGGTCGAAAACATTCAGTACTTC; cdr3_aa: CASSYSSQVENIQYF
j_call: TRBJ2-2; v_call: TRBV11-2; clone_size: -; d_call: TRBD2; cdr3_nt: TGTGCCAGCAGCTTAGTGGGTAGCGGGAGTACCGGGGAGCTGTTTTTT; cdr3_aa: CASSLVGSGSTGELFF
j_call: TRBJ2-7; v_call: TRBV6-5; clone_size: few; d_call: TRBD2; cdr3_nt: TGTGCCAGCAGCCCCGGGACTACGGTCGCCTACGAGCAGTACTTC; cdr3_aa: CASSPGTTVAYEQYF
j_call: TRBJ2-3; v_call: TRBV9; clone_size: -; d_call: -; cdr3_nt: TGTGCCAGCAGCGGTAGCGTGAAAGATAGCACAGATACGCAGTATTTT; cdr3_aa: CASSGSVKDSTDTQYF
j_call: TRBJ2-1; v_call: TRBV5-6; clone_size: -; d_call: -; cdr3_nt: TGTGCCAGCAGCTTGGTGTTATCGGAGCAGTTCTTC; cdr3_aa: CASSLVLSEQFF
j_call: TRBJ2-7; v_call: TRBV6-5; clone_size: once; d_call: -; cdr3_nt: TGTGCCAGCAGCGGACAGTCCTACGAGCAGTACTTC; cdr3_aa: CASSGQSYEQYF
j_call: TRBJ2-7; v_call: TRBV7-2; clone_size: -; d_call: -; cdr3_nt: TGTGCCAGCAGCAAACCGGGACACGATTTTACCTACGAGCAGTACTTC; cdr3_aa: CASSKPGHDFTYEQYF
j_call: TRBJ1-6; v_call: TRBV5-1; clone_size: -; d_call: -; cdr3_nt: TGCGCCAGCAGCTTGAGCGGGAACCATAATTCACCCCTCCACTTT; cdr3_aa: CASSLSGNHNSPLHF
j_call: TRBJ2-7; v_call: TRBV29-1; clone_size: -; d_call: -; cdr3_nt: TGCAGCGTTCCGCGACTAGGAGAGCAGTACTTC; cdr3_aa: CSVPRLGEQYF
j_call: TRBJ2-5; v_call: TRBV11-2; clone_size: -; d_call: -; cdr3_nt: TGTGCCAGCAGCTTAGGGCAGGGGCAAGAGACCCAGTACTTC; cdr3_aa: CASSLGQGQETQYF
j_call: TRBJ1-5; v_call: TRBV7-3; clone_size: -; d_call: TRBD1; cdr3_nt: TGTGCCAGCAGCTTATTCGTTCGACAGGGAAGTAGCAATCAGCCCCAGCATTTT; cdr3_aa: CASSLFVRQGSSNQPQHF
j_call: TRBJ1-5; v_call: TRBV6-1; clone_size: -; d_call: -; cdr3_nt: TGTGCCAGCAGTGAGGCAGGGTTAAGGGTCCAACCCCAGCATTTT; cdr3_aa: CASSEAGLRVQPQHF
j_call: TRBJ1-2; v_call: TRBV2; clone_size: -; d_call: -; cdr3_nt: TGTGCCAGCATATCCTACACCTTC; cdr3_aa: CASISYTF
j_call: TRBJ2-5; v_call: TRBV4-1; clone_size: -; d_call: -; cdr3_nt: TGCGCCAGCAGCCAAGTCCCCCTGGAGACCCAGTACTTC; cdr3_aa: CASSQVPLETQYF
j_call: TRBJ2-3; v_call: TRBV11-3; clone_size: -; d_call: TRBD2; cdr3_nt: TGTGCCAGCAGCATTGGGACTAGCGGGGAGCCAGATACGCAGTATTTT; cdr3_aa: CASSIGTSGEPDTQYF
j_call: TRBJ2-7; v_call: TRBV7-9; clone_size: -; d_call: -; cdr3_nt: TGTGCCAGCAGCCAGTTCGGGGCCTACGAGCAGTACTTC; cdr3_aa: CASSQFGAYEQYF
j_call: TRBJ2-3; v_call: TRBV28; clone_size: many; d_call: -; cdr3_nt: TGTGCCAGCAGTTTAATGGGGGCTGGCGCAGATACGCAGTATTTT; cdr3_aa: CASSLMGAGADTQYF
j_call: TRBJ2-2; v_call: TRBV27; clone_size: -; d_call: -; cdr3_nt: TGTGCCAGCAGTTTATCGCTTCAGGGTACCGGGGAGCTGTTTTTT; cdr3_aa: CASSLSLQGTGELFF
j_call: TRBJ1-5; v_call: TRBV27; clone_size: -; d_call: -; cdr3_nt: TGTGCCAGCAGCGCGGAAAGGGCAGGGAATCAGCCCCAGCATTTT; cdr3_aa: CASSAERAGNQPQHF
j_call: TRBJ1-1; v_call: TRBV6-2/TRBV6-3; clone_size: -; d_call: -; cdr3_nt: TGTGCCAGCAGTTACTTGGTCAGGAACACTGAAGCTTTCTTT; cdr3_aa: CASSYLVRNTEAFF
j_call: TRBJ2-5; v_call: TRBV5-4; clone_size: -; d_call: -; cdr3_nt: TGTGCCAGCAGCTTTTGGGGATTAGCGGAGACCCAGTACTTC; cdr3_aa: CASSFWGLAETQYF
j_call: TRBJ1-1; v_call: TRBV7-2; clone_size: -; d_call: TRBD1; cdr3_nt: TGTGCCAGCAGCTTTGGACAGGGGGGCACTGAAGCTTTCTTT; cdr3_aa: CASSFGQGGTEAFF
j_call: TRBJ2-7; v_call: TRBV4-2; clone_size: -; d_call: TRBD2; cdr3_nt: TGTGCCAGCAGCCAAGCCCCAACTAGCGGGAGCTCCTACGAGCAGTACTTC; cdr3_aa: CASSQAPTSGSSYEQYF
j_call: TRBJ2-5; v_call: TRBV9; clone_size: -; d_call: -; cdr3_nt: TGTGCCAGCAGCGTCTCGACACGGCCCGAAGAGACCCAGTACTTC; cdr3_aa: CASSVSTRPEETQYF
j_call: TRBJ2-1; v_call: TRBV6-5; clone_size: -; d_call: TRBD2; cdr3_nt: TGTGCCAGCAGCGTGGGACTAGCGGTCTACAATGAGCAGTTCTTC; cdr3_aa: CASSVGLAVYNEQFF
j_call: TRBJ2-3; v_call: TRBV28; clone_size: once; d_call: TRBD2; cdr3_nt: TGTGCCAGCGATCGGTCGCCGGGGGGGCTTTTGGATACGCAGTATTTT; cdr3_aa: CASDRSPGGLLDTQYF
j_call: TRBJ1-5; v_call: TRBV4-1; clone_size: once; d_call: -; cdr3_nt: TGCGCCAGCAGCCCAGGAGGTAGTCCGCCCCAGCATTTT; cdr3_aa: CASSPGGSPPQHF
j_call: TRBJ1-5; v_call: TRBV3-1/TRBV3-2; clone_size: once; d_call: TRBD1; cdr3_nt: TGTGCCAGCAGCCGGCAGGGGGATCAGCCCCAGCATTTT; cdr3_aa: CASSRQGDQPQHF
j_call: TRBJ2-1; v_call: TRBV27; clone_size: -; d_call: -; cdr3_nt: TGTGCCAGCAGGCAGGGGCTAAACTACAATGAGCAGTTCTTC; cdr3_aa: CASRQGLNYNEQFF
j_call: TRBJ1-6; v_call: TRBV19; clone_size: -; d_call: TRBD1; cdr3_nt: TGTGCCAGTAGTAGGGAACTGGGGACAGGGGGCTCACCCCTCCACTTT; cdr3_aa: CASSRELGTGGSPLHF
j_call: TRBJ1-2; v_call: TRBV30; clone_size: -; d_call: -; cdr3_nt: TGTGCCTGGAGTGTAAACAATGGCTACACCTTC; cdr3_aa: CAWSVNNGYTF
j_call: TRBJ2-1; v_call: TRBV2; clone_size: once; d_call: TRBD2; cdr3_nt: TGTGCCAGCAGTGACGCCCTAGCGGGGGCCCCCAATGAGCAGTTCTTC; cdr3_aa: CASSDALAGAPNEQFF